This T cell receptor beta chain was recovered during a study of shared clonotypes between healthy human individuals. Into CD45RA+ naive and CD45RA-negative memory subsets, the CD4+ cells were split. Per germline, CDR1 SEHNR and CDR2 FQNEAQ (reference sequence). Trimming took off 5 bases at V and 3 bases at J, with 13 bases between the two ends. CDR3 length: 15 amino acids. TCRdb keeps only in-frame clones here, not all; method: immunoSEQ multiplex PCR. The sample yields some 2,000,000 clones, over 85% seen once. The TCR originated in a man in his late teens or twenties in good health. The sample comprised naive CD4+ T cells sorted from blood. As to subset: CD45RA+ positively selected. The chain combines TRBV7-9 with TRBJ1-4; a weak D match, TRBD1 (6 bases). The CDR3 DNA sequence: TGTGCCAGCAGCCTCAACAGGGTGCCTAATGAAAAACTGTTTTTT. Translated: CASSLNRVPNEKLFF.